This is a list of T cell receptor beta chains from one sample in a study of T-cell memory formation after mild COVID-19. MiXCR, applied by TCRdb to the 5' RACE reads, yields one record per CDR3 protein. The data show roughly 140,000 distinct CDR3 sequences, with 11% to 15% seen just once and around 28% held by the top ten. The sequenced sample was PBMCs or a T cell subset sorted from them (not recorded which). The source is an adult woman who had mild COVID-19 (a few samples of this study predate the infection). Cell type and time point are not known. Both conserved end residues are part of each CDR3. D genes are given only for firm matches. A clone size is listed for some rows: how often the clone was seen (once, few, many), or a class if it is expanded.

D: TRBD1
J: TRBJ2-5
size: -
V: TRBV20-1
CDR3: CSARGVPGQGGETQYF
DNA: TGCAGTGCTAGAGGCGTCCCGGGACAGGGCGGTGAGACCCAGTACTTC

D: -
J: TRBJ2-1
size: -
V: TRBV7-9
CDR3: CASSLVGALGYNEQFF
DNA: TGTGCCAGCAGCTTAGTGGGCGCTCTTGGGTACAATGAGCAGTTCTTC

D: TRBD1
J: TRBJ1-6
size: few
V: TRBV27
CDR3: CASSLSDRKWNSPLHF
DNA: TGTGCCAGCAGTTTATCGGACAGGAAATGGAATTCACCCCTCCACTTT

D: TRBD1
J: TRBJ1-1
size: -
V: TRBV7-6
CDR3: CASSHDRGGTEAFF
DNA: TGTGCCAGCAGCCATGACAGGGGCGGTACTGAAGCTTTCTTT

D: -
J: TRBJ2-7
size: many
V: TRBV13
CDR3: CASSIRGLHEQYF
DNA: TGTGCCAGCAGCATCCGGGGCCTCCACGAGCAGTACTTC

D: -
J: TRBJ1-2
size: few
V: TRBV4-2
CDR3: CASSQGLSGGYTF
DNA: TGTGCCAGCAGCCAAGGACTCTCGGGTGGCTACACCTTC

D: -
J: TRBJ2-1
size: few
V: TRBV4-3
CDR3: CASSQEAFSSYNEQFF
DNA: TGCGCCAGCAGCCAGGAGGCCTTTAGCTCCTACAATGAGCAGTTCTTC

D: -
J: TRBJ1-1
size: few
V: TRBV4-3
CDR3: CASSQALGWGTEAFF
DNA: TGCGCCAGCAGCCAGGCTTTGGGGTGGGGAACTGAAGCTTTCTTT

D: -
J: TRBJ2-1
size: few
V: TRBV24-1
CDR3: CATDSGTSSYNEQFF
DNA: TGTGCCACCGATTCCGGAACAAGCTCCTACAATGAGCAGTTCTTC

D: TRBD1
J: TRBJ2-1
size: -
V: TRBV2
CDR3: CATEGTGKFF
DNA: TGTGCCACCGAAGGGACAGGGAAGTTCTTC

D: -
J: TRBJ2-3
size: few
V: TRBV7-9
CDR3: CASSLPGSADTQYF
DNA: TGTGCCAGCAGCCTCCCGGGATCGGCCGATACGCAGTATTTT

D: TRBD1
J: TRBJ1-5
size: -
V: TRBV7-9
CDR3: CASSSLDRDGQPQHF
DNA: TGTGCCAGCAGCTCGTTGGACAGGGACGGACAGCCCCAGCATTTT

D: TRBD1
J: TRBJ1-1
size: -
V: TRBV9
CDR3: CASSVGRQGAGEAFF
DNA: TGTGCCAGCAGCGTAGGACGGCAGGGGGCTGGTGAAGCTTTCTTT

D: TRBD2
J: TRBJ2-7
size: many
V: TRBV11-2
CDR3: CASSLVTSGPSYEQYF
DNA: TGTGCCAGCAGCTTAGTTACTAGCGGTCCCTCCTACGAGCAGTACTTC

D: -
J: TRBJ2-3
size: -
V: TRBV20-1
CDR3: CSARGRLAGTDTQYF
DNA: TGCAGTGCTAGGGGGCGGCTAGCAGGCACAGATACGCAGTATTTT

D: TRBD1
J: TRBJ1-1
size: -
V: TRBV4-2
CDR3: CASSSRRDSNTEAFF
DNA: TGTGCCAGCAGCTCCCGTAGGGACAGTAACACTGAAGCTTTCTTT